The 23 T cell receptor beta chains in this list originate from one sample, sequenced in a study of blood T cell repertoires in COVID-19. Using immunoSEQ multiplex PCR, the repertoire was profiled, and TCRdb retains in-frame clones only, with some absent. This table holds roughly 80,000 clones, approximately 80% found once. The sequencing input was peripheral blood. These receptors came from a man in his sixties with active or convalescent COVID-19.

This chain's CDR3 is CASSLYQVHEQYF. The CDR3 DNA reads TGTGCCAGCAGCTTGTACCAGGTCCACGAGCAGTACTTC. This rearrangement joins TRBV5-4 to TRBJ2-7; D is unclear. Germline V CDR1 and CDR2: SGHNT, YYREEE (reference sequence). With 1 base removed from V and 5 bases from J, the gap between germline ends came to 10 bases. This CDR3 has 13 residues.

The rearrangement uses TRBV7-2 and TRBJ1-6, with D unclear. CDR3 size: 13 residues. Trimming stripped 5 bases from V and 9 bases from J, with 11 bases between. The germline gives CDR1 SGHTA, CDR2 FQGNSA. In DNA, the CDR3 is TGTGCCAGCAGCATTCAGGTGACTTCACCCCTCCACTTT. Translated, it gives CASSIQVTSPLHF.

This chain joins TRBV19 and TRBJ1-2; D gene uncertain. V lost 5 bases to trimming and J lost 4 bases, with 11 bases between them. The CDR3 has 13 residues. Germline assignment: CDR1 LNHDA and CDR2 SQIVND (reference sequence). CDR3 nucleotides: TGTGCCAGTAGTCGTCCGGGTGGCTATGGCTACACCTTC. It specifies CASSRPGGYGYTF. Filled out from reference TRBV19 and TRBJ1-2, the complete variable domain reads DGGITQSPKYLFRKEGQNVTLSCEQNLNHDAMYWYRQDPGQGLRLIYYSQIVNDFQKGDIAEGYSVSREKKESFPLTVTSAQKNPTAFYLCASSRPGGYGYTFGSGTRLTVV.

This clone was seen just once. V is TRBV18 and J is TRBJ2-2; perhaps TRBD1 as D (5 bases). The CDR3 runs 17 residues. V lost 2 bases and J 4 bases, leaving 17 bases between the germline ends. Per the germline V gene, CDR1 is KGHSH and CDR2 is LQKENI. DNA for the CDR3: TGTGCCAGCTCACCAACCCCGTGGGGCGGTGTCACCGGGGAGCTGTTTTTT. Amino acid sequence: CASSPTPWGGVTGELFF. Full variable domain (missing parts from reference TRBV18 and TRBJ2-2): NAGVMQNPRHLVRRRGQEARLRCSPMKGHSHVYWYRQLPEEGLKFMVYLQKENIIDESGMPKERFSAEFPKEGPSILRIQQVVRGDSAAYFCASSPTPWGGVTGELFFGEGSRLTVL.

This chain links TRBV5-1 with TRBJ1-2; 10 nucleotides align to TRBD1. Germline V gene lookup returns CDR1 SGHRS and CDR2 YFSETQ. Trimming removed 4 bases from V and 1 base from J; junction bases left unmatched: 4. The CDR3 covers 15 residues. This CDR3 reads CASSPRDRGNYGYTF. CDR3 in DNA: TGCGCCAGCAGCCCCCGGGACAGGGGTAACTATGGCTACACCTTC.

The V gene is TRBV18, the J gene TRBJ1-1; TRBD1 matches 8 bases. Trimming removed 4 bases from V and 0 bases from J; junction bases left unmatched: 10. CDR3 length: 17 residues. The germline gives CDR1 KGHSH, CDR2 LQKENI. CDR3 residues: CASSHSTGVGMNTEAFF. The CDR3 DNA reads as TGTGCCAGCTCACACTCGACAGGGGTGGGGATGAACACTGAAGCTTTCTTT.

This clone came up a few times. This sequence joins TRBV12-5 and TRBJ2-2, with 11 bases identical to TRBD2. CDR3 length equals 18 residues. The germline CDR1 and CDR2 sequences are LGHNT and FRNRAP. J was trimmed by 1 base and V by 4 bases; bases with no gene match: 8. The CDR3 region is CASGSGRTSGLNTGELFF. In DNA, the CDR3 is TGTGCTAGTGGTTCCGGAAGGACTAGCGGGTTGAACACCGGGGAGCTGTTTTTT.

This clone was detected ten times or more. The V call is TRBV13, the J call TRBJ2-7, with D possibly TRBD2 on 6 matching bases. Germline V gene sequence: CDR1 PRHDT, CDR2 FYEKMQ (reference sequence). This CDR3 is 14 amino acids long. V lost 6 bases to trimming and J lost 3 bases, with 15 bases between them. CDR3 in amino acids: CASSPPGVFYEQYF. CDR3 bases: TGTGCCAGCAGTCCTCCGGGAGTTTTCTACGAGCAGTACTTC.

The V and J genes are TRBV6-6 and TRBJ1-2; D uncertain. Trimming pared 8 bases from V and 4 bases from J, leaving 8 bases between. The CDR3 sequence is 11 residues long. Germline V lookup: CDR1 MNHNY, CDR2 SVGAGI (reference sequence). The CDR3: CASERGYGYTF. In DNA, the CDR3 is TGTGCCAGCGAGCGCGGCTATGGCTACACCTTC.

The V and J genes are TRBV19 and TRBJ2-1; 8 positions agree with TRBD1. Trimming at V came to 6 bases and at J to 3 bases, leaving 7 bases not matched to a gene. The length of the CDR3 is 15 residues. CDR1 and CDR2 (germline): LNHDA, SQIVND (reference sequence). CDR3 amino acids: CASRLDRGLYNEQFF. CDR3 coding DNA: TGTGCCAGTAGATTAGACAGGGGTCTCTACAATGAGCAGTTCTTC.

The J gene is TRBJ2-3, the V gene TRBV7-3; TRBD2 aligns across 12 bases. V gave up 5 bases and J gave up 2 bases; unmatched junction bases: 5. This CDR3 region has 16 residues. Germline lookup yields CDR1 SGHTA and CDR2 FQGTGA. The CDR3 DNA follows: TGTGCCAGCAGCCAACTAGCGGGGGGTCCCACAGATACGCAGTATTTT. Protein sequence: CASSQLAGGPTDTQYF.

The V call is TRBV19, the J call TRBJ2-5; 8 bases align to TRBD2. Germline assignment: CDR1 LNHDA and CDR2 SQIVND (reference sequence). This CDR3 contains 14 residues. The V gene end was trimmed by 8 bases and the J gene end by 2 bases; junction bases not matched to a gene: 7. CDR3 sequence: CASSTSGRQETQYF. The CDR3 nucleotides are TGTGCCAGTTCCACTAGCGGTCGGCAAGAGACCCAGTACTTC.

The rearrangement links TRBV2 to TRBJ1-5, with D possibly TRBD1 on 6 matching bases. V was shortened by 3 bases and J by 7 bases, with 16 bases between the two germline ends. The CDR3 has 15 residues. Germline V CDR1 and CDR2: SNHLY, FYNNEI. The CDR3 coding sequence is TGTGCCAGCAGTGACCACAGGGAAGAGGGCCAGCCCCAGCATTTT. The encoded protein is CASSDHREEGQPQHF.

This clone was seen just once. V gene TRBV6-1 combines with J gene TRBJ2-2, with 8 bases lining up with TRBD1. This CDR3 is 17 amino acids long. Per germline, CDR1 MNHNS and CDR2 SASEGT. The trim removed 3 bases at V and 4 bases at J, leaving 10 bases unmatched. In DNA form, the CDR3 reads TGTGCCAGCAGTGACGACAGGGGAGGTTTGACCACCGGGGAGCTGTTTTTT. Protein product: CASSDDRGGLTTGELFF.

The V and J genes are TRBV27 and TRBJ1-4, with 9 bases identical to TRBD1. The germline V gene has CDR1 MNHEY and CDR2 SMNVEV (reference sequence). V gave up 2 bases and J gave up 13 bases; unmatched junction bases: 23. The CDR3 runs 19 residues. CDR3 amino acids: CASSLKGMGVGTGMIRLFF. The CDR3 DNA follows: TGTGCCAGCAGTTTAAAAGGAATGGGGGTAGGGACAGGGATGATAAGACTGTTTTTT.

The chain carries TRBV2 and TRBJ2-7, with 9 nucleotides matching TRBD1. Losses at the gene ends were 9 bases for V and 6 bases for J; bases not matched to a gene: 12. In germline, CDR1 is SNHLY, CDR2 FYNNEI. CDR3 length: 14 residues. DNA for the CDR3: TGTGCCAGTGAACCCCGGGACAGGGTGGGCGAGCAGTACTTC. It encodes CASEPRDRVGEQYF.

As regards this clone: The DNA is left out, because the CDR3 cannot be placed on it with certainty; the CDR3 is given as TCRdb lists it. V gene TRBV12-3 or TRBV12-4 combines with J gene TRBJ1-2; the DNA was not compared with TRBD1, the D call given in the table. The CDR3 spans 12 residues, counting both ends. Here the CDR3 reads CASSFFGQGATF.

V and J are TRBV5-1 and TRBJ1-6; 7 bases are a match to TRBD1. Trimming cost V 3 bases and J 8 bases; bases outside gene matches: 5. Per germline, CDR1 SGHRS and CDR2 YFSETQ. The CDR3 runs 14 residues. The CDR3 coding sequence is TGCGCCAGCAGCTGGCAGGGGGTGGATTCACCCCTCCACTTT. It encodes CASSWQGVDSPLHF.

V and J are TRBV5-4 and TRBJ1-1; 7 bases are shared with TRBD1. Germline V gene sequence: CDR1 SGHNT, CDR2 YYREEE (reference sequence). With 2 bases clipped from V and 4 bases from J, the junction kept 5 bases outside the gene matches. The CDR3 consists of 14 residues. CDR3: CASSFQGVGTEAFF. DNA for the CDR3: TGTGCCAGCAGCTTTCAGGGGGTCGGCACTGAAGCTTTCTTT. Filled out from reference TRBV5-4 and TRBJ1-1, the complete variable domain reads ETGVTQSPTHLIKTRGQQVTLRCSSQSGHNTVSWYQQALGQGPQFIFQYYREEENGRGNFPPRFSGLQFPNYSSELNVNALELDDSALYLCASSFQGVGTEAFFGQGTRLTVV.

This chain links TRBV2 with TRBJ1-2; TRBD1 is a possible D gene (6 bases). CDR1 is SNHLY, CDR2 FYNNEI, per germline. The CDR3 consists of 12 residues. Trimming removed 6 bases at V and 6 bases at J, with 11 bases between. This CDR3 reads CASSGRTDGYTF. In DNA, the CDR3 is TGTGCCAGCAGCGGTCGGACAGATGGCTACACCTTC.

This clone came up a few times. The junction differs from germline at one of its ends, possibly a read error. This chain links TRBV7-7 with TRBJ2-3, with 10 bases that match TRBD2. Germline CDR1 SSHAT, CDR2 FNYEAQ (reference sequence). The length of the CDR3 is 16 residues. The CDR3 is CASSLRGTSGTDTQYF. CDR3 in DNA: TGTGCTAGCAGCCTCCGTGGGACTAGCGGCACAGATACGCAGTATTTT.

This clone has only a few counts. The chain joins TRBV4-3 to TRBJ2-7, with TRBD1 identical over 8 bases. Losses at the gene ends were 0 bases for V and 7 bases for J; bases not matched to a gene: 8. The CDR3 has 15 residues. CDR1 is LGHNA and CDR2 is YSLEER in the germline V gene. Written as DNA, the CDR3 is TGCGCCAGCAGCCAAGAGGCAGACAGGGGTCGGGAGCAGTACTTC. Protein: CASSQEADRGREQYF.

The V and J genes are TRBV3-1 (or the pseudogene TRBV3-2) and TRBJ1-1; D is perhaps TRBD1 (5 bases). Trimming left V 2 bases short and J 5 bases short, with 12 bases between. In germline, CDR1 is LGHDT, CDR2 YNNKEL (reference sequence). The CDR3 covers 14 residues. The CDR3 region is CASSQPSGDTEAFF. CDR3 sequence (DNA): TGTGCCAGCAGCCAACCTTCGGGGGATACTGAAGCTTTCTTT.